These T cell receptor beta chains were read from a single sample in a study of cytomegalovirus exposure and HLA in healthy donors. Clones were read by immunoSEQ multiplex PCR, and TCRdb kept only the in-frame ones, dropping some. Of about 100,000 clones in the sample, 73% were seen once. The sequenced sample was PBMCs. These receptors originate from a man aged 30 to 45 in good health and CMV-seronegative. CDR3s include the opening cysteine and the closing phenylalanine or tryptophan. A D gene is named only where the DNA matches it firmly. Clone sizes are given selectively: once, few, many, or a class where the clone is expanded.

v_call: TRBV7-8
clone_size: few
j_call: TRBJ2-5
d_call: TRBD2
cdr3_aa: CASSPGTSGGYSRETQYF
cdr3_nt: TGTGCCAGCAGCCCCGGGACTAGCGGGGGGTATAGCAGGGAGACCCAGTACTTC

v_call: TRBV5-1
clone_size: NA
j_call: TRBJ2-7
d_call: TRBD1
cdr3_aa: CASSWGQGAYEQYF
cdr3_nt: TGCGCCAGCAGCTGGGGACAGGGGGCTTACGAGCAGTACTTC

v_call: TRBV7-9
clone_size: few
j_call: TRBJ2-1
d_call: NA
cdr3_aa: CASSLAGGETSEQFF
cdr3_nt: TGTGCCAGCAGCTTAGCTGGCGGGGAGACCAGCGAGCAGTTCTTC

v_call: TRBV30
clone_size: NA
j_call: TRBJ2-5
d_call: NA
cdr3_aa: CAWSRAYSFQETQYF
cdr3_nt: TGTGCCTGGAGCCGAGCCTATTCCTTTCAAGAGACCCAGTACTTC

v_call: TRBV5-1
clone_size: NA
j_call: TRBJ2-5
d_call: NA
cdr3_aa: CASREHLRLETQYF
cdr3_nt: TGCGCCAGCAGGGAGCATTTGAGACTCGAGACCCAGTACTTC

v_call: TRBV30
clone_size: NA
j_call: TRBJ2-4
d_call: NA
cdr3_aa: CAWTTGLLEIQYF
cdr3_nt: TGTGCCTGGACAACGGGACTCCTTGAAATTCAGTACTTC

v_call: TRBV5-1
clone_size: NA
j_call: TRBJ2-3
d_call: NA
cdr3_aa: CASSLDRASTDTQYF
cdr3_nt: TGCGCCAGCAGCTTGGACAGGGCTAGCACAGATACGCAGTATTTT

v_call: TRBV19
clone_size: NA
j_call: TRBJ2-7
d_call: TRBD1
cdr3_aa: CASSSQGGYEQYF
cdr3_nt: TGTGCCAGTAGTTCACAGGGGGGCTACGAGCAGTACTTC

v_call: TRBV19
clone_size: NA
j_call: TRBJ2-1
d_call: NA
cdr3_aa: CASSLEIGLLYNEQFF
cdr3_nt: TGTGCCAGTAGCCTAGAAATTGGACTACTATACAATGAGCAGTTCTTC

v_call: TRBV4-1
clone_size: few
j_call: TRBJ1-4
d_call: TRBD1
cdr3_aa: CASSDHPPGQRNEKLFF
cdr3_nt: TGCGCCAGCAGCGATCACCCTCCGGGACAGCGAAATGAAAAACTGTTTTTT

v_call: TRBV7-9
clone_size: NA
j_call: TRBJ1-2
d_call: TRBD1
cdr3_aa: CASSGGQGVIYGYTF
cdr3_nt: TGTGCCAGCAGCGGGGGACAGGGAGTCATTTATGGCTACACCTTC

v_call: TRBV28
clone_size: NA
j_call: TRBJ1-5
d_call: NA
cdr3_aa: CASSLEAGGNQPQHF
cdr3_nt: TGTGCCAGCAGCCTCGAGGCGGGGGGAAATCAGCCCCAGCATTTT

v_call: TRBV7-2
clone_size: NA
j_call: TRBJ2-4
d_call: TRBD1
cdr3_aa: CASSLERGLDKNIQYF
cdr3_nt: TGTGCCAGCAGCTTAGAGAGGGGGCTCGACAAAAACATTCAGTACTTC

v_call: TRBV7-2
clone_size: NA
j_call: TRBJ2-7
d_call: TRBD1
cdr3_aa: CASSFTGELGEQYF
cdr3_nt: TGTGCCAGCAGCTTTACAGGGGAGTTAGGCGAGCAGTACTTC

v_call: TRBV19
clone_size: NA
j_call: TRBJ2-2
d_call: TRBD1
cdr3_aa: CASSPGQGRIGELFF
cdr3_nt: TGTGCCAGTAGTCCCGGACAGGGAAGGATCGGGGAGCTGTTTTTT

v_call: TRBV25-1
clone_size: NA
j_call: TRBJ1-2
d_call: NA
cdr3_aa: CASSEYTGTPLGYTF
cdr3_nt: TGTGCCAGCAGTGAATATACTGGGACACCCCTGGGCTACACCTTC

v_call: TRBV4-1
clone_size: few
j_call: TRBJ1-3
d_call: NA
cdr3_aa: CASSQGTAGLISGNTIYF
cdr3_nt: TGCGCCAGCAGCCAAGGGACAGCCGGATTAATCTCTGGAAACACCATATATTTT

v_call: TRBV27
clone_size: NA
j_call: TRBJ1-2
d_call: TRBD1
cdr3_aa: CASTRGRGSDGYGYTF
cdr3_nt: TGTGCCAGCACACGGGGCAGGGGGAGCGACGGCTATGGCTACACCTTC

v_call: TRBV9
clone_size: NA
j_call: TRBJ2-5
d_call: NA
cdr3_aa: CASSVGPFRAGETQYF
cdr3_nt: TGTGCCAGCAGCGTAGGACCATTTAGGGCGGGGGAGACCCAGTACTTC

v_call: TRBV28
clone_size: NA
j_call: TRBJ1-5
d_call: NA
cdr3_aa: CASSPPTGRNQPQHF
cdr3_nt: TGTGCCAGCAGTCCCCCGACAGGTCGGAATCAGCCCCAGCATTTT

v_call: TRBV6-1
clone_size: NA
j_call: TRBJ2-1
d_call: NA
cdr3_aa: CASSELESSYNEQFF
cdr3_nt: TGTGCCAGCAGTGAATTAGAGAGCTCCTACAATGAGCAGTTCTTC

v_call: TRBV10-3
clone_size: NA
j_call: TRBJ1-1
d_call: TRBD1
cdr3_aa: CAISERLGQGVLNTEAFF
cdr3_nt: TGTGCCATCAGTGAGCGCCTGGGACAGGGGGTCTTGAACACTGAAGCTTTCTTT

v_call: TRBV19
clone_size: NA
j_call: TRBJ2-1
d_call: TRBD1
cdr3_aa: CASSIGQGGGNEQFF
cdr3_nt: TGTGCCAGTAGTATCGGACAGGGGGGAGGGAATGAGCAGTTCTTC

v_call: TRBV5-1
clone_size: NA
j_call: TRBJ2-7
d_call: NA
cdr3_aa: CASSLFDEQYF
cdr3_nt: TGCGCCAGCAGCTTGTTCGACGAGCAGTACTTC

v_call: TRBV2
clone_size: NA
j_call: TRBJ2-1
d_call: NA
cdr3_aa: CASSDARGNEQFF
cdr3_nt: TGTGCCAGCAGTGATGCCAGAGGGAATGAGCAGTTCTTC

v_call: TRBV30
clone_size: NA
j_call: TRBJ2-5
d_call: NA
cdr3_aa: CAWSPSPWAPETQYF
cdr3_nt: TGTGCCTGGAGCCCATCCCCCTGGGCTCCGGAGACCCAGTACTTC

v_call: TRBV7-2
clone_size: NA
j_call: TRBJ2-5
d_call: TRBD2
cdr3_aa: CASSLAAAGGLETQYF
cdr3_nt: TGTGCCAGCAGCTTAGCAGCGGCGGGGGGGCTAGAGACCCAGTACTTC

v_call: TRBV15
clone_size: NA
j_call: TRBJ2-2
d_call: TRBD2
cdr3_aa: CATSRDTSGATGELFF
cdr3_nt: TGTGCCACCAGCAGAGATACGAGCGGGGCCACCGGGGAGCTGTTTTTT

v_call: TRBV4-1
clone_size: NA
j_call: TRBJ1-4
d_call: TRBD1
cdr3_aa: CASSHPGGLENEKLFF
cdr3_nt: TGCGCCAGCAGCCACCCAGGGGGCCTGGAAAATGAAAAACTGTTTTTT

v_call: TRBV29-1
clone_size: NA
j_call: TRBJ1-1
d_call: NA
cdr3_aa: CSVTRTVMNTEAFF
cdr3_nt: TGCAGCGTTACTCGGACAGTGATGAACACTGAAGCTTTCTTT

v_call: TRBV7-6
clone_size: once
j_call: TRBJ2-3
d_call: NA
cdr3_aa: CASSFSGGRTDTQYF
cdr3_nt: TGTGCCAGCAGCTTTTCCGGGGGTCGCACAGATACGCAGTATTTT

v_call: TRBV11-2
clone_size: NA
j_call: TRBJ1-1
d_call: TRBD1
cdr3_aa: CASSNGQGNTEAFF
cdr3_nt: TGTGCCAGCAGCAACGGACAGGGCAACACTGAAGCTTTCTTT

v_call: TRBV28
clone_size: NA
j_call: TRBJ1-5
d_call: TRBD1
cdr3_aa: CASDRGYQPQHF
cdr3_nt: TGTGCCAGCGACAGGGGTTATCAGCCCCAGCATTTT

v_call: TRBV23-1
clone_size: NA
j_call: TRBJ2-3
d_call: TRBD2
cdr3_aa: CASSHGDSGAVYF
cdr3_nt: TGCGCCAGCAGTCACGGGGATAGCGGGGCGGTGTATTTT

v_call: TRBV30
clone_size: NA
j_call: TRBJ2-1
d_call: NA
cdr3_aa: CAWDQRSYNEQFF
cdr3_nt: TGTGCCTGGGACCAGCGGAGTTACAATGAGCAGTTCTTC

v_call: TRBV9
clone_size: once
j_call: TRBJ2-1
d_call: TRBD2
cdr3_aa: CASSVQGLAGGEQFF
cdr3_nt: TGTGCCAGCAGCGTACAGGGACTAGCGGGAGGTGAGCAGTTCTTC

v_call: TRBV19
clone_size: few
j_call: TRBJ2-1
d_call: NA
cdr3_aa: CASSISEPSSYNEQFF
cdr3_nt: TGTGCCAGTAGTATTTCCGAGCCGAGCTCCTACAATGAGCAGTTCTTC

v_call: TRBV13
clone_size: few
j_call: TRBJ2-7
d_call: TRBD1
cdr3_aa: CASSPDRDESYEQYF
cdr3_nt: TGTGCCAGCAGTCCGGACAGGGACGAGTCCTACGAGCAGTACTTC

v_call: TRBV28
clone_size: NA
j_call: TRBJ2-7
d_call: NA
cdr3_aa: CASSFGLRGSYEQYF
cdr3_nt: TGTGCCAGCAGTTTCGGGTTGCGGGGCTCCTACGAGCAGTACTTC

v_call: TRBV5-1
clone_size: once
j_call: TRBJ1-6
d_call: TRBD1
cdr3_aa: CASSWTGTGDSPLHF
cdr3_nt: TGCGCCAGCAGCTGGACCGGGACAGGGGACTCACCCCTCCACTTT

v_call: TRBV10-2
clone_size: many
j_call: TRBJ1-2
d_call: NA
cdr3_aa: CASSSSMAGTGYTF
cdr3_nt: TGCGCCAGCAGTTCCTCAATGGCGGGGACCGGCTACACCTTC

v_call: TRBV20-1
clone_size: NA
j_call: TRBJ1-1
d_call: NA
cdr3_aa: CSARRERAFF
cdr3_nt: TGCAGTGCTAGGCGTGAGAGGGCTTTCTTT

v_call: TRBV5-1
clone_size: few
j_call: TRBJ2-7
d_call: NA
cdr3_aa: CASSLGRSSYEQYF
cdr3_nt: TGCGCCAGCAGCTTGGGGCGGAGCTCCTACGAGCAGTACTTC

v_call: TRBV11-1
clone_size: NA
j_call: TRBJ2-7
d_call: NA
cdr3_aa: CASSLAGYEQYF
cdr3_nt: TGTGCCAGCAGCTTAGCCGGGTACGAGCAGTACTTC

v_call: TRBV27
clone_size: NA
j_call: TRBJ2-7
d_call: NA
cdr3_aa: CASSLGPTPYEQYF
cdr3_nt: TGTGCCAGCAGTTTAGGGCCGACCCCCTACGAGCAGTACTTC

v_call: TRBV7-8
clone_size: few
j_call: TRBJ2-1
d_call: NA
cdr3_aa: CASSLEQGRYNEQFF
cdr3_nt: TGTGCCAGCAGCTTAGAACAGGGAAGATACAATGAGCAGTTCTTC

v_call: TRBV7-3
clone_size: NA
j_call: TRBJ2-1
d_call: TRBD1
cdr3_aa: CASSWDRYNEQFF
cdr3_nt: TGTGCCAGCAGCTGGGACAGATACAATGAGCAGTTCTTC

v_call: TRBV6-1
clone_size: few
j_call: TRBJ2-7
d_call: TRBD1
cdr3_aa: CASSEARQGYEQYF
cdr3_nt: TGTGCCAGCAGTGAAGCGCGACAGGGCTACGAGCAGTACTTC

v_call: TRBV18
clone_size: NA
j_call: TRBJ1-2
d_call: NA
cdr3_aa: CASSPDTRGGYTF
cdr3_nt: TGTGCCAGCTCACCCGACACCAGGGGTGGCTACACCTTC

v_call: TRBV15
clone_size: NA
j_call: TRBJ1-5
d_call: NA
cdr3_aa: CATSRDPQGNQPQHF
cdr3_nt: TGTGCCACCAGCAGAGATCCCCAGGGCAATCAGCCCCAGCATTTT